Listed below are T cell receptor beta chains from one sample, sequenced in a study of early T cells in non-severe SARS-CoV-2 infection. TCRdb passed the 5' RACE reads through MiXCR, listing each CDR3 protein once. The sample holds 85,000 to 90,000 distinct CDR3 sequences; 13% to 15% are singletons and the top ten take 6% to 7.5%. Sequencing was performed on whole blood. These TCRs come from an adult who was a healthcare worker with PCR-confirmed SARS-CoV-2 infection or an uninfected control (not recorded which). Both conserved end residues are part of each CDR3. The D gene is left open where the match is weak. Some rows mark clone size as missing; the rest say once, few, many or name a class of expanded clone.

clone size	V gene	J gene	D gene	CDR3 DNA	CDR3 protein
-	TRBV19	TRBJ2-5	-	TGTGCCAGTAGTAACCGGGACTGGACCCAGTACTTC	CASSNRDWTQYF
many	TRBV4-1	TRBJ2-7	-	TGCGCCAGCAGCCAAACGGACAGCCCCACCTACGAGCAGTACTTC	CASSQTDSPTYEQYF
many	TRBV4-1	TRBJ2-7	-	TGCGCCAGCAGCCAAGTTGAGCAGTACGAGCAGTACTTC	CASSQVEQYEQYF
few	TRBV5-6	TRBJ1-1	-	TGTGCCAGCAGCCCAGGACAGTCCAACCTTGAAGCTTTCTTT	CASSPGQSNLEAFF
-	TRBV7-2	TRBJ2-7	-	TGTGCCAGCAGCGGTAGAGTCCCCGAACTAGAGCAGTACTTC	CASSGRVPELEQYF
-	TRBV6-1	TRBJ1-1	TRBD1	TGTGCCAGCAGGATGGACAGGGACACTGAAGCTTTCTTT	CASRMDRDTEAFF
few	TRBV11-3	TRBJ2-3	TRBD2	TGTGCCAGCAGCGCCGGGACTAGCGGGAGTAAAGATACGCAGTATTTT	CASSAGTSGSKDTQYF
-	TRBV29-1	TRBJ2-2	-	TGCAGCGTTGATGGGAAGGGGACCAACACCGGGGAGCTGTTTTTT	CSVDGKGTNTGELFF
few	TRBV7-9	TRBJ2-5	TRBD1	TGTGCCAGCAGCCCGGGACAGCCCCAAGAGACCCAGTACTTC	CASSPGQPQETQYF
-	TRBV5-5	TRBJ2-7	-	TGTGCCAGCAGCTTAGAAAAGGGGGTTATCTACGAGCAGTACTTC	CASSLEKGVIYEQYF
-	TRBV9	TRBJ1-2	-	TGTGCCAGCAGCGTACACGACAGCGGGGGACACTATGGCTACACCTTC	CASSVHDSGGHYGYTF
-	TRBV5-1	TRBJ2-1	-	TGCGCCAGCAGCTTGGCCCCCACAAATGAGCAGTTCTTC	CASSLAPTNEQFF
few	TRBV20-1	TRBJ2-7	TRBD1	TGCAGTGCTACCGATGGACAGGGGGCCGATCACGAGCAGTACTTC	CSATDGQGADHEQYF
-	TRBV20-1	TRBJ2-7	TRBD1	TGCAGTGCTGCCGCGACAGGGGGCTTATCCTACGAGCAGTACTTC	CSAAATGGLSYEQYF
-	TRBV29-1	TRBJ2-7	-	TGCAGCGTTTTCTGGGCAGGGACCTACGAGCAGTACTTC	CSVFWAGTYEQYF
-	TRBV6-5	TRBJ2-2	TRBD2	TGTGCCAGCAGTTACACAGCGGGGGGGAACACCGGGGAGCTGTTTTTT	CASSYTAGGNTGELFF
-	TRBV4-1	TRBJ2-1	TRBD2	TGCGCCAGCAGCGAGACTAGCGGGAACGGTGAGCAGTTCTTC	CASSETSGNGEQFF
few	TRBV29-1	TRBJ1-4	-	TGCAGCGCGCGGACAGCCGAGGGGGAAAAACTGTTTTTT	CSARTAEGEKLFF
-	TRBV11-2	TRBJ2-1	TRBD2	TGTGCCAGCAGCTTAGGGGGGGAGGGCCTACACTACAATGAGCAGTTCTTC	CASSLGGEGLHYNEQFF
few	TRBV6-6	TRBJ1-4	-	TGTGCCAGCGGAACGGGAGCAACTAATGAAAAACTGTTTTTT	CASGTGATNEKLFF
-	TRBV4-1	TRBJ2-5	TRBD1	TGCGCCAGCAGCCATTACCCAGGGGGCGGCAACCAACGGGCCCAGTACTTC	CASSHYPGGGNQRAQYF
few	TRBV6-1	TRBJ2-7	-	TGTGCCAGCAGTGCGGGTGGGCTTTCGGCCTACGAGCAGTACTTC	CASSAGGLSAYEQYF
-	TRBV9	TRBJ1-2	-	TGTGCCAGCAGCCCCCGGGCCCAGGTCTATGGCTACACCTTC	CASSPRAQVYGYTF
many	TRBV27	TRBJ2-4	-	TGTGCCAGCCGGAAACCGGGGGCCAAAAACATTCAGTACTTC	CASRKPGAKNIQYF
many	TRBV11-2	TRBJ2-4	TRBD1	TGTGCCAGCAGCCGGGACAGGGTGTTACACATTCAGTACTTC	CASSRDRVLHIQYF
-	TRBV11-3	TRBJ2-1	-	TGTGCCAGCAGCTTAGATTCCGACGCCGGGAAGTTCTTC	CASSLDSDAGKFF
few	TRBV7-3	TRBJ2-7	-	TGTGCCAGCAGCTTGGGGGGACAGAACTACGAGCAGTACTTC	CASSLGGQNYEQYF
many	TRBV2	TRBJ2-7	TRBD1	TGTGCCAGCAGGGTTGGGACAGGCACCTACGAGCAGTACTTC	CASRVGTGTYEQYF
-	TRBV5-1	TRBJ2-7	TRBD2	TGCGCCAGCAGTCCGCTAGCGGGAGGGACCTCTAATGCCTACGAGCAGTACTTC	CASSPLAGGTSNAYEQYF
-	TRBV5-6	TRBJ1-2	-	TGTGCCAGCAGGACGCGCGGCGGCCTATATGGCTACACCTTC	CASRTRGGLYGYTF
many	TRBV19	TRBJ2-2	-	TGTGCCAGTAGTCCGGGAGCCCAGGCCACCGGGGAGCTGTTTTTT	CASSPGAQATGELFF
-	TRBV28	TRBJ2-1	-	TGTGCCAGCAGCCCCCTGGGTAGTAGCGGCTCCTACAATGAGCAGTTCTTC	CASSPLGSSGSYNEQFF
few	TRBV28	TRBJ1-5	-	TGTGCCAGCAGTCCCCTGAGGGAGGAACAGCCCCAGCATTTT	CASSPLREEQPQHF
few	TRBV20-1	TRBJ2-7	TRBD1	TGCAGTGCTCACCAGGGGGCTAGCGCAACCTACGAGCAGTACTTC	CSAHQGASATYEQYF
few	TRBV4-1	TRBJ1-2	TRBD1	TGCGCCAGCAGCCAAGCGTTTACAGGGGAGGACTATGGCTACACCTTC	CASSQAFTGEDYGYTF
-	TRBV19	TRBJ2-3	TRBD2	TGTGCCAGTAGTCCGGGACTAGCGGGACAAACGCAGTATTTT	CASSPGLAGQTQYF
-	TRBV7-3	TRBJ1-1	-	TGTGCCAGCAGCCTTAGTCCCTTGAACACTGAAGCTTTCTTT	CASSLSPLNTEAFF
-	TRBV27	TRBJ1-5	-	TGTGCCAGCAGTTTATACCACCTCAATCAGCCCCAGCATTTT	CASSLYHLNQPQHF
-	TRBV5-1	TRBJ2-7	TRBD2	TGCGCCAGCAGCTTGACGATTAGAAGGGGGCCTTCACTAGCGGGAGTCCACGAGCAGTACTTC	CASSLTIRRGPSLAGVHEQYF
few	TRBV2	TRBJ1-1	-	TGTGCCAGCAATCTAGGGGTGTGGAACACTGAAGCTTTCTTT	CASNLGVWNTEAFF
few	TRBV6-6	TRBJ2-4	-	TGTGCCAGCAGTTACCATCCTTCGGTGGACGCCAAAAACATTCAGTACTTC	CASSYHPSVDAKNIQYF
few	TRBV12-3/TRBV12-4	TRBJ1-1	-	TGTGCCAGCAGTTCCGCAGGGAACACTGAAGCTTTCTTT	CASSSAGNTEAFF
few	TRBV4-1	TRBJ2-7	TRBD1	TGCGCCAGCAGCCGGGACAGGTTACAGCACGAGCAGTACTTC	CASSRDRLQHEQYF
many	TRBV28	TRBJ1-5	-	TGTGCCAGCAGCCCAATGGGGCAGCCCCAGCATTTT	CASSPMGQPQHF
few	TRBV27	TRBJ2-7	-	TGTGCCAGCAGCGCACGGAATCTAGAGCAGTACTTC	CASSARNLEQYF
few	TRBV3-1	TRBJ1-1	-	TGTGCCAGCAGCCGAGTGATGAACACTGAAGCTTTCTTT	CASSRVMNTEAFF
many	TRBV7-9	TRBJ1-2	-	TGTGCCAGCAGCCAAGTGGAGGGCTATGGCTACACCTTC	CASSQVEGYGYTF
few	TRBV7-8	TRBJ1-2	-	TGTGCCAGCAGCGGACGGGACAACTATGGCTACACCTTC	CASSGRDNYGYTF